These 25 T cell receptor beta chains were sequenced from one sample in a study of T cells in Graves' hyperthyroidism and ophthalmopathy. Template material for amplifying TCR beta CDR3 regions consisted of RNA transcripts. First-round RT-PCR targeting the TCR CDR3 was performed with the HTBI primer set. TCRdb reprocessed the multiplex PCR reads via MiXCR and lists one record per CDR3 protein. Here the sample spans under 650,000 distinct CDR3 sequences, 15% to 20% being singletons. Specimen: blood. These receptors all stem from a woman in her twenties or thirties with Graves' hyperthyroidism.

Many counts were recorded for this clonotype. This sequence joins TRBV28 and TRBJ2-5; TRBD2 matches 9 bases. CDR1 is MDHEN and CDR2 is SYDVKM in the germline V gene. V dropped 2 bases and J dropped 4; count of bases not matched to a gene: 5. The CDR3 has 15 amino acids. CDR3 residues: CASSLIAGARETQYF. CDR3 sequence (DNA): TGTGCCAGCAGTTTAATAGCGGGAGCCAGAGAGACCCAGTACTTC.

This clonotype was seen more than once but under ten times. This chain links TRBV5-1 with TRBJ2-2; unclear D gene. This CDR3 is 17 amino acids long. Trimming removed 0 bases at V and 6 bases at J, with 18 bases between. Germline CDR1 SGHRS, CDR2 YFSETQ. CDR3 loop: CASSLDATPSWAGELFF. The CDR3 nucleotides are TGCGCCAGCAGCTTGGATGCCACTCCTTCGTGGGCCGGGGAGCTGTTTTTT.

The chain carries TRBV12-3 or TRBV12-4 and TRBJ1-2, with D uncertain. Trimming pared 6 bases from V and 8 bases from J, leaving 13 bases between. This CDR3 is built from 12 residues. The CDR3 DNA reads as TGTGCCAGCAGCCCTGGGGTTCCGGGCTACACCTTC. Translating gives CASSPGVPGYTF.

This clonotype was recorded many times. This CDR3 is CASSRSTLGGTEAFF. The CDR3 nucleotides read TGTGCCAGCAGCCGAAGTACGTTGGGCGGCACTGAAGCTTTCTTT. V and J are TRBV3-1 and TRBJ1-1; no definite D call. The CDR3 runs to 15 residues. Trimming pared 4 bases from V and 4 bases from J, leaving 16 bases between. Per germline, CDR1 LGHDT and CDR2 YNNKEL (reference sequence). Complete variable domain (other parts from reference TRBV3-1 and TRBJ1-1): DTAVSQTPKYLVTQMGNDKSIKCEQNLGHDTMYWYKQDSKKFLKIMFSYNNKELIINETVPNRFSPKSPDKAHLNLHINSLELGDSAVYFCASSRSTLGGTEAFFGQGTRLTVV.

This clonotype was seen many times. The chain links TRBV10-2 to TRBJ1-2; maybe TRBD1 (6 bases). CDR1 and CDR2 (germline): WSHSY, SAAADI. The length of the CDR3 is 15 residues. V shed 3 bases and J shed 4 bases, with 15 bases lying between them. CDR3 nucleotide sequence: TGCGCCAGCAGTGACTCGAACAGGGTAGTCTATGGCTACACCTTC. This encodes CASSDSNRVVYGYTF.

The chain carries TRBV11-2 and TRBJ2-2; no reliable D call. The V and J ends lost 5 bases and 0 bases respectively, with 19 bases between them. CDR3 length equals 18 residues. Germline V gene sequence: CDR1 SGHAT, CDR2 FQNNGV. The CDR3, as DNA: TGTGCCAGCAGCCAAGGTCTTCAACCCGCCGCGAACACCGGGGAGCTGTTTTTT. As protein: CASSQGLQPAANTGELFF.

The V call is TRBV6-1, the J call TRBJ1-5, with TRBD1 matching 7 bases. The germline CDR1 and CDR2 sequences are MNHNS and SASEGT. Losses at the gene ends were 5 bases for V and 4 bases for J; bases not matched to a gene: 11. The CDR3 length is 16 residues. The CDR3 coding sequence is TGTGCCAGCAGTCAGCCCCCGGGACAGAGGAATCAGCCCCAGCATTTT. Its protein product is CASSQPPGQRNQPQHF.

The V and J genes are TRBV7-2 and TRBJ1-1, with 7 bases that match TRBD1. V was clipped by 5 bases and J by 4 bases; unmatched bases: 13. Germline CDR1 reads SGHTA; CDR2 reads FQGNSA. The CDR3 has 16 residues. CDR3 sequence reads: CASSRSRQGRGTEAFF. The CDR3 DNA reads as TGTGCCAGCAGCCGATCCAGACAGGGTAGAGGCACTGAAGCTTTCTTT.

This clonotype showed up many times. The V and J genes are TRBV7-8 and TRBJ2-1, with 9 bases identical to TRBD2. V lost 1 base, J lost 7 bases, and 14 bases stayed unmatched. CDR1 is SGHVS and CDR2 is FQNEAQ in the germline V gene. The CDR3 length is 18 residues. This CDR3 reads CASSLVLVAGESWNEQFF. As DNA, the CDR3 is TGTGCCAGCAGCTTAGTGTTGGTAGCGGGAGAGAGTTGGAATGAGCAGTTCTTC.

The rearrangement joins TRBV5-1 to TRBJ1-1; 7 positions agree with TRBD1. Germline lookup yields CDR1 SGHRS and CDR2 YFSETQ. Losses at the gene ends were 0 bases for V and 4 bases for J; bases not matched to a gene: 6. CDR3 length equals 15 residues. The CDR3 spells CASSLVSQGSTEAFF. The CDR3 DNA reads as TGCGCCAGCAGCTTGGTGTCACAGGGGTCCACTGAAGCTTTCTTT.

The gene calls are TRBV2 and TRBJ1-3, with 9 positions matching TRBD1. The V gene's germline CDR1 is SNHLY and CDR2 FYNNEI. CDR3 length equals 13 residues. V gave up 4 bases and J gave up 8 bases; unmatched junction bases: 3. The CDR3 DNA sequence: TGTGCCAGCAGTGCGGACAGGGGTGACACCATATATTTT. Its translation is CASSADRGDTIYF.

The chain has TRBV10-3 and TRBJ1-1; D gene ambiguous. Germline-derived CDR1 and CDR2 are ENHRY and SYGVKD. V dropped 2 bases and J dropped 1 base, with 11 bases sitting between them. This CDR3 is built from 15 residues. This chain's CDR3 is CAISEPRQKNTEAFF. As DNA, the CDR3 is TGTGCCATCAGTGAGCCGCGGCAGAAGAACACTGAAGCTTTCTTT.

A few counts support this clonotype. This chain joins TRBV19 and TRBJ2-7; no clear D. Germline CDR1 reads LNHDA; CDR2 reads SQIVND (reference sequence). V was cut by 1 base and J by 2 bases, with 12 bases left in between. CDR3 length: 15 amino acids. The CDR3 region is CASSIVDTGTYEQYF. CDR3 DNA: TGTGCCAGTAGTATAGTAGACACCGGAACCTACGAGCAGTACTTC.

The CDR3 sequence is CASSLFGTLSTQYF. For the CDR3, the DNA is TGTGCCAGCAGCTTATTCGGGACCTTAAGTACGCAGTATTTT. The chain recombines TRBV7-9 with TRBJ2-3; D possibly uses TRBD1 or TRBD2 (5 bases each). The germline gives CDR1 SEHNR, CDR2 FQNEAQ (reference sequence). With 2 bases removed from V and 8 bases from J, the gap between germline ends came to 14 bases. The CDR3 has 14 residues.

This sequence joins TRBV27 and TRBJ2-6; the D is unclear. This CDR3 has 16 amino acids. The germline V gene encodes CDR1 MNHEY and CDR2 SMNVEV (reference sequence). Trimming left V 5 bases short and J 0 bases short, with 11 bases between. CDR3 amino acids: CASSPRPGSGANVLTF. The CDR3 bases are TGTGCCAGCAGTCCACGTCCGGGCTCTGGGGCCAACGTCCTGACTTTC.

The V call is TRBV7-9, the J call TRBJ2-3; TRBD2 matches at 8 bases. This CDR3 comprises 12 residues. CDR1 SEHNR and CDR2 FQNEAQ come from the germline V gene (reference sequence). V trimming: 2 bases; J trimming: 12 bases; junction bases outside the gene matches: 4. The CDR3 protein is CASSLSSGSQYF. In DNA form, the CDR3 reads TGTGCCAGCAGCTTATCGAGCGGGAGTCAGTATTTT.

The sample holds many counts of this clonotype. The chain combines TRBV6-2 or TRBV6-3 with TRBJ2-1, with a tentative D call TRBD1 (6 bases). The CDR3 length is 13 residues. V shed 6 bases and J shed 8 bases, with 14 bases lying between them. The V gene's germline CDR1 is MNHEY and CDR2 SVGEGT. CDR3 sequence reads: CASSNQGLDEQFF. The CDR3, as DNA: TGTGCCAGCAGCAACCAGGGGCTAGATGAGCAGTTCTTC.

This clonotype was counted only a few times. As DNA, the CDR3 is TGTGCCATCAGTGCAGGGGCCTACACCGGGGAGCTGTTTTTT. This sequence encodes CAISAGAYTGELFF. V gene TRBV10-3 combines with J gene TRBJ2-2, with D perhaps matching TRBD1 (6 bases). The CDR3 contains 14 residues. Trimming took 4 bases from V and 3 from J, leaving 9 bases between them. Germline CDR1 ENHRY, CDR2 SYGVKD.

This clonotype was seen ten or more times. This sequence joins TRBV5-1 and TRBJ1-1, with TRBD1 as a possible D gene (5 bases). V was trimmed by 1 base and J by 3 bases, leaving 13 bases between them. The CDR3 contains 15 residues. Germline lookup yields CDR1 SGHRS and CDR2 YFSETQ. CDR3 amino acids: CASSLNRGFHTEAFF. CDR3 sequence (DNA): TGCGCCAGCAGCTTGAATAGGGGTTTCCACACTGAAGCTTTCTTT.

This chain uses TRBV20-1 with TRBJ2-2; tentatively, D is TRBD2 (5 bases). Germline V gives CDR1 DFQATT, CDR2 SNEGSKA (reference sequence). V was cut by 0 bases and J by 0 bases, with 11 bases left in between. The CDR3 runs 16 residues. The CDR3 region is CSARDREGPNTGELFF. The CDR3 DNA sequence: TGCAGTGCTAGAGATCGTGAGGGCCCGAACACCGGGGAGCTGTTTTTT.

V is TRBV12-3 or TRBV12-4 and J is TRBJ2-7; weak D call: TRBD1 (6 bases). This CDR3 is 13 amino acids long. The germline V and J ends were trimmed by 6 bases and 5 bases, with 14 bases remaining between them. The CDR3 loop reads CASRGPNRDEQYF. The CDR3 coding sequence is TGTGCCAGCAGGGGGCCTAACAGGGACGAGCAGTACTTC.

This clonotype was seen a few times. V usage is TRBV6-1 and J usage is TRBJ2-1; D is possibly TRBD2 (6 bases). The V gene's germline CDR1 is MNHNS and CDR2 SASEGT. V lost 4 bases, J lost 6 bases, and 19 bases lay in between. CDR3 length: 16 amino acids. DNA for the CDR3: TGTGCCAGCAGTGCCCAAACGGGGGTTGGGGGCAATGAGCAGTTCTTC. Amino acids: CASSAQTGVGGNEQFF.

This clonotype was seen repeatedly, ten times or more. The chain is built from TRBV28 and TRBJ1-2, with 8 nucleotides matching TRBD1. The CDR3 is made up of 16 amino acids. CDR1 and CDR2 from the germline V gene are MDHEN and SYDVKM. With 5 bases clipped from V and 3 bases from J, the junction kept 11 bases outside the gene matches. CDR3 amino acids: CASSDFRTGIDYGYTF. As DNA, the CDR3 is TGTGCCAGCAGTGATTTCCGGACAGGGATTGACTATGGCTACACCTTC.

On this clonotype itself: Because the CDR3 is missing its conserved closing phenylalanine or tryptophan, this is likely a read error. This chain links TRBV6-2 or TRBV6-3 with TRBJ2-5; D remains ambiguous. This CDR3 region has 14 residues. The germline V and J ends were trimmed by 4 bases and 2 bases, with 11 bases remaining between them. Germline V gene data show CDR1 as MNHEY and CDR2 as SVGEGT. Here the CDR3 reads CASSLQPPQETQYS. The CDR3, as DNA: TGTGCCAGCAGTTTGCAGCCCCCTCAAGAGACCCAGTACTCC.

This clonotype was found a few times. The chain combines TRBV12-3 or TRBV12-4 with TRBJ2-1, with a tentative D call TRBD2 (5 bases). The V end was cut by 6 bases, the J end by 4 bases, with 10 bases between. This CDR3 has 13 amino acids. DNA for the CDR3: TGTGCCAGCAGACTAAGAGGGTACAATGAGCAGTTCTTC. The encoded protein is CASRLRGYNEQFF.